Listed below are T cell receptor beta chains from one sample, sequenced in a study of T cells after yellow fever vaccination. TCRdb redid the calling of the 5' RACE reads with MiXCR, one entry per CDR3 protein. The sample records 250,000 to 300,000 distinct CDR3 sequences, around 5.2% being singletons. The sequences come from CD4+ T cells sorted from PBMCs, collected on the day of the yellow fever booster vaccination. These receptors were taken from a man younger than 35 who received the YFV17D yellow fever vaccine. CDR3s include the opening cysteine and the closing phenylalanine or tryptophan. A D gene is named only where the DNA matches it firmly. The size entry is marked missing in some rows and otherwise reads once, few, many or a size class.

D gene	V gene	clone size	J gene	CDR3 protein	CDR3 DNA
.	TRBV7-7	few	TRBJ2-3	CASSWGQERGDTQYF	TGTGCCAGCAGCTGGGGACAGGAGCGGGGAGATACGCAGTATTTT
TRBD1	TRBV27	many	TRBJ2-1	CASRQGSYNEQFF	TGTGCCAGCAGACAGGGGTCCTACAATGAGCAGTTCTTC
.	TRBV24-1	.	TRBJ2-3	CATSDFGSSGDTQYF	TGTGCCACCAGTGATTTTGGGTCCAGCGGAGATACGCAGTATTTT
TRBD1	TRBV12-5	.	TRBJ2-5	CASGLVRTGLRTQYF	TGTGCTAGTGGTTTGGTTCGGACAGGTCTCAGGACCCAGTACTTC
.	TRBV20-1	.	TRBJ1-5	CSARAFNQPQHF	TGCAGTGCTCGGGCCTTCAATCAGCCCCAGCATTTT
.	TRBV7-9	.	TRBJ1-2	CASSVQGGGYTF	TGTGCCAGCAGTGTCCAGGGCGGGGGCTACACCTTC
.	TRBV7-8	few	TRBJ1-1	CASSLEGLSRAFF	TGTGCCAGCAGCTTAGAAGGCCTCTCCAGAGCTTTCTTT
TRBD2	TRBV5-1	many	TRBJ2-1	CASSSTSGAYNEQFF	TGCGCCAGCAGCTCAACTAGCGGGGCCTACAATGAGCAGTTCTTC
.	TRBV5-4	many	TRBJ2-3	CASSFDSGDTQYF	TGTGCCAGCAGCTTCGACTCGGGGGATACGCAGTATTTT
.	TRBV6-1	few	TRBJ1-1	CASSGVILNTEAFF	TGTGCCAGCAGTGGGGTCATTTTGAACACTGAAGCTTTCTTT
.	TRBV20-1	few	TRBJ1-5	CSAGQDSNQPQHF	TGCAGTGCTGGGCAAGATAGCAATCAGCCCCAGCATTTT
.	TRBV19	few	TRBJ1-5	CASSLVPVEPQHF	TGTGCCAGTAGTCTCGTGCCAGTCGAACCCCAGCATTTT
.	TRBV25-1	few	TRBJ2-6	CASSERGSGANVLTF	TGTGCCAGCAGTGAGCGGGGCTCTGGGGCCAACGTCCTGACTTTC
.	TRBV6-5	few	TRBJ1-5	CASSYFEGRGQPQHF	TGTGCCAGCAGTTACTTTGAGGGAAGGGGTCAGCCCCAGCATTTT
TRBD1	TRBV5-1	many	TRBJ1-1	CASSWTGGTEAFF	TGCGCCAGCAGCTGGACAGGGGGCACTGAAGCTTTCTTT
.	TRBV5-1	many	TRBJ2-2	CASSLAAGRETGELFF	TGCGCCAGCAGCTTGGCCGCTGGTCGCGAAACCGGGGAGCTGTTTTTT
.	TRBV7-2	many	TRBJ1-5	CASSLAVGGALATQPQHF	TGTGCCAGCAGCTTAGCGGTTGGGGGGGCGCTAGCCACTCAGCCCCAGCATTTT
TRBD1	TRBV5-1	.	TRBJ1-2	CASSFGQDYGYTF	TGCGCCAGCAGCTTCGGACAGGACTATGGCTACACCTTC
TRBD1	TRBV9	many	TRBJ2-2	CASSGTGGKSAGELFF	TGTGCCAGCAGCGGGACAGGGGGCAAATCGGCCGGGGAGCTGTTTTTT
.	TRBV4-3	few	TRBJ2-3	CASSQEMWLTDTQYF	TGCGCCAGCAGCCAAGAAATGTGGCTCACAGATACGCAGTATTTT
.	TRBV12-3/TRBV12-4	many	TRBJ2-5	CASSLLSRQETQYF	TGTGCCAGCAGTTTACTTTCCAGACAAGAGACCCAGTACTTC
.	TRBV7-2	.	TRBJ2-3	CASSQTPVTDTQYF	TGTGCCAGCAGCCAGACCCCTGTGACAGATACGCAGTATTTT